The sequence of this TCR beta chain was determined in a study of breast tumors, draining lymph nodes, adjacent tissues. TCRdb redid the calling of the multiplex PCR reads with MiXCR, one entry per CDR3 protein. The repertoire consists of under 15,000 distinct CDR3 sequences, with 36% occurring once and the leading ten covering 13% to 15%. The germline V and J ends were trimmed by 0 bases and 1 base, with 13 bases remaining between them. Germline V gene lookup returns CDR1 SQVTM and CDR2 ANQGSEA. CDR3 size: 16 residues. Overall study findings and caveats: Most tumor T cells seemingly derive from lymph node, then expand in tumor. Tumor and nontumor repertoires were significantly more similar in luminal-like than in basal-like breast cancer. The lymph node origin of tumor T cells was framed as consistent with a hypothesis, not demonstrated. Tumor TCR diversity was below lymph nodes but above nontumor tissue.

This clonotype was counted ten times or more. Its matching antigen is unknown. J is TRBJ1-3 and V is TRBV29-1; weak D call: TRBD1 (6 bases). Input material: breast tumor tissue. This sequence was found in a female donor with breast cancer. Some clones in this sample may be carry-over from other donors' samples. The CDR3 region is CSVEDRGRGSGNTIYF. The CDR3 coding sequence is TGCAGCGTTGAAGATCGCGGCAGGGGTTCTGGAAACACCATATATTTT.